This TCR beta chain was captured in a study of shared clonotypes between healthy human individuals. The sorted-subset replicate PCRs were given 200 ng DNA, which is 30,000 or so T cell genomes. Produced via immunoSEQ multiplex PCR; TCRdb's table is partial and in-frame only. The repertoire holds 450,000 to 700,000 clones, with around 95% as singletons. The naive CD8 subset, CD45RO-negative cells positively selected for CCR7, excluded terminally differentiated effector memory CD45RA+ cells. CDR3 length: 12 residues. Between the trimmed V and J ends, which lost 4 bases and 8 bases, there was a span of 9 bases. Germline V gene lookup returns CDR1 SGHTA and CDR2 FQGNSA.

The sequence was collected from a woman in her twenties or thirties in good health. The sample taken for sequencing was naive CD8+ T cells sorted from blood. This chain uses TRBV7-2 with TRBJ2-1; D ambiguous. The CDR3 coding sequence is TGTGCCAGCAGCTCAGGCCCATATGAGCAGTTCTTC. Protein sequence: CASSSGPYEQFF.